This T cell receptor beta chain was documented in a study of blood T cell repertoires in COVID-19. Study at large: Sources were T cells, B-cell-depleted T cells, or PBMCs; the material itself was cDNA or gDNA.

In the study's own analysis: Amplification of reference gene primers was used by the study to estimate nucleated cell counts. Data came from immunoSEQ multiplex PCR; TCRdb stores just in-frame clones and leaves some out. V and J calls and clone size are copied from that table; D and trimming were computed from the DNA. Among 150,000 to 200,000 clones listed, 85% to 90% were seen once. In germline, CDR1 is SGDLS, CDR2 YYNGEE. V was pared by 0 bases and J by 3 bases, with 2 bases of the junction left unmatched. The CDR3 totals 14 residues. This sequence was found in a man in his forties with active or convalescent COVID-19. The genes are TRBV9 and TRBJ2-5, with 7 bases aligning to TRBD1. The specimen sequenced was peripheral blood. The DNA of the CDR3 is TGTGCCAGCAGCGTAGTTGACAGGGAAGAGACCCAGTACTTC. Its protein is CASSVVDREETQYF.